A single T cell receptor beta chain is shown here with its context. These data originate in a study of blood T cell repertoires in COVID-19. Germline loops: CDR1 SGDLS, CDR2 YYNGEE. CDR3 length: 13 residues. The ends were cut back, 0 bases at V and 9 bases at J, with 10 bases in the middle. Sequencing was performed with immunoSEQ multiplex PCR; in TCRdb, only in-frame clones are kept and a portion is missing. The repertoire holds about 180,000 clones, with about 85% as singletons. The sequence was obtained from an elderly man with COVID-19, enrolled during active disease. The sequencing input was peripheral blood. V usage is TRBV9 and J usage is TRBJ2-1, with D perhaps matching TRBD2 (7 bases). As DNA, the CDR3 is TGTGCCAGCAGCGTAGACGGGGGGCGTGAGCAGTTCTTC. It specifies CASSVDGGREQFF.